These 22 T cell receptor beta chains were sequenced from one sample in a study of blood T cells in healthy people across ages. A second PCR, run for roughly 7 to 12 cycles, used a sample-barcoded 5' primer plus a J-beta primer mix. TCRdb itself ran the 5' RACE reads through MiXCR, one entry per CDR3 protein. Seen here are fewer than 2 million distinct CDR3 sequences, about two fifths observed once, and the top ten hold roughly 23%. Source material: blood. These receptor sequences come from a human donor in good health.

The chain carries TRBV6-2 or TRBV6-3 and TRBJ2-7; D might be TRBD2 (6 bases). V lost 6 bases and J 5 bases, leaving 20 bases between the germline ends. This CDR3 spans 15 amino acids. The germline gives CDR1 MNHEY, CDR2 SVGEGT. DNA of the CDR3: TGTGCCAGCAGACACGTCTTGACTAGTAGCGACGAGCAGTACTTC. It yields the protein CASRHVLTSSDEQYF.

About this clonotype itself: One base away lies a much larger clone, so this may be a sequencing read error. J is TRBJ2-7 and V is TRBV25-1; the D gene is possibly TRBD1 (5 bases). Germline CDR1 reads MGHDK; CDR2 reads SYGVNS. The CDR3 is 13 amino acids. The CDR3 DNA follows: TGTGCCAGCAGTAATCGCCAGGGTTACGGGCAGTACTTC. This translates into CASSNRQGYGQYF.

The chain combines TRBV12-3 or TRBV12-4 with TRBJ2-3; D might be TRBD2 (6 bases). The CDR3 totals 14 residues. Trimming removed 4 bases from V and 4 bases from J, with 12 bases in between. CDR3 sequence (DNA): TGTGCCAGCAGTTCGGCGGGGAGAGCAGATACGCAGTATTTT. Its protein product is CASSSAGRADTQYF.

This chain connects TRBV6-2 or TRBV6-3 to TRBJ2-3; tentatively, D is TRBD2 (5 bases). This CDR3 is built from 14 residues. Germline V gene lookup returns CDR1 MNHEY and CDR2 SVGEGT. The V gene lost 5 bases and the J gene lost 0 bases, with 9 bases spanning the gap. The CDR3 DNA is TGTGCCAGCAGTCGGGGTGCTAGCACAGATACGCAGTATTTT. Amino acids: CASSRGASTDTQYF.

This sequence joins TRBV4-1 and TRBJ1-2; D gene uncertain. In germline, CDR1 is MGHRA, CDR2 YSYEKL. The ends were cut back, 0 bases at V and 2 bases at J, with 13 bases in the middle. The length of the CDR3 is 16 residues. The CDR3 reads CASSQDRTRTNYGYTF. CDR3 coding DNA: TGCGCCAGCAGCCAAGATAGGACGAGAACCAACTATGGCTACACCTTC.

The chain employs TRBV29-1 and TRBJ1-3; no clear D gene. Looked up from germline, CDR1 is SQVTM and CDR2 is ANQGSEA. Deletions cut 3 bases from V and 0 bases from J, with 12 bases between. The CDR3 consists of 15 residues. In nucleotides, the CDR3 is TGCAGCGTTGACGGGTCAGCCGGCTCTGGAAACACCATATATTTT. Translating gives CSVDGSAGSGNTIYF.

This sequence joins TRBV18 and TRBJ2-7, with a possible D match to TRBD2 (6 bases). Trimming stripped 3 bases from V and 4 bases from J, with 13 bases between. This CDR3 is 14 amino acids long. Per germline, CDR1 KGHSH and CDR2 LQKENI. The CDR3 spells CASSPPNGGYEQYF. CDR3 in DNA: TGTGCCAGCTCACCGCCCAACGGGGGTTACGAGCAGTACTTC.

The V call is TRBV24-1, the J call TRBJ2-3; 12 nucleotides agree with TRBD2. CDR3 length equals 16 residues. CDR1 and CDR2 from the germline V gene are KGHDR and SFDVKD. V was clipped by 7 bases and J by 1 base; unmatched bases: 5. CDR3 coding DNA: TGTGCCACCAGGTCCCGACTAGCGGGGGGCACAGATACGCAGTATTTT. This codes for CATRSRLAGGTDTQYF.

This clonotype was found many times. The gene calls are TRBV27 and TRBJ2-3; D is possibly TRBD2 (5 bases). Trimming shortened V by 4 bases and J by 0 bases, and 11 bases separated the two germline ends. The CDR3 spans 15 residues. Germline V CDR1 and CDR2: MNHEY, SMNVEV (reference sequence). The CDR3 DNA sequence: TGTGCCAGCAGTTCTTGGACTTCTAGCACAGATACGCAGTATTTT. It specifies CASSSWTSSTDTQYF.

V is TRBV7-2 and J is TRBJ2-7; D is possibly TRBD2 (5 bases). Germline loops: CDR1 SGHTA, CDR2 FQGNSA. V was shortened by 5 bases and J by 0 bases, with 11 bases between the two germline ends. The CDR3 runs to 14 residues. CDR3 DNA: TGTGCCAGCAGCCCTAGCCTCGCCTCCTACGAGCAGTACTTC. It translates to CASSPSLASYEQYF.

Turning to this clonotype: The junction and the germline gene differ at one end; a read error may be behind it. The CDR3 sequence is CAGSPNFYEQYF. The CDR3 nucleotides are TGTGCCGGCAGTCCAAACTTCTACGAGCAGTACTTC. The V call is TRBV12-3 or TRBV12-4, the J call TRBJ2-7; no clear D gene. The CDR3 totals 12 residues.

This clonotype has a handful of counts. One junction end disagrees with the germline gene, perhaps due to a read error. The rearrangement uses TRBV18 and TRBJ2-1; weak D call: TRBD2 (6 bases). This CDR3 spans 14 amino acids. Germline V gives CDR1 KGHSH, CDR2 LQKENI. The CDR3: CASSPLSGYNEQFF. CDR3 DNA: TGTGCCAGCTCTCCACTTAGCGGCTACAATGAGCAGTTCTTC.

This clonotype was detected a few times. The CDR3 loop reads CASSPLGHDPEKLFF. CDR3 bases: TGTGCCAGCAGTCCCCTAGGACATGACCCTGAAAAACTGTTTTTT. The rearrangement joins TRBV28 to TRBJ1-4, with D maybe TRBD1 (5 bases). Trimming cost V 5 bases and J 7 bases, with 17 bases left between them. Germline assignment: CDR1 MDHEN and CDR2 SYDVKM. CDR3 size: 15 residues.

The CDR3 sequence is CASSAGGPVQGEQYF. DNA of the CDR3: TGTGCCAGCAGCGCCGGGGGTCCGGTTCAGGGCGAGCAGTACTTC. This chain connects TRBV5-5 to TRBJ2-4; weak D call: TRBD2 (6 bases). Near its end, the DNA agrees better with TRBJ2-7, so the J call may be wrong. The CDR3 extends over 15 amino acids. Germline CDR1 SGHKS, CDR2 YYEKEE (reference sequence).

The table lists this clonotype with a few counts. The gene calls are TRBV29-1 and TRBJ2-3, with D possibly matching TRBD1 (6 bases). The CDR3 runs 15 residues. Germline-derived CDR1 and CDR2 are SQVTM and ANQGSEA. With 1 base removed from V and 6 bases from J, the gap between germline ends came to 17 bases. CDR3 sequence reads: CSVEGNRALFDTQYF. The DNA for the CDR3 is TGCAGCGTTGAAGGGAACAGGGCGCTTTTCGATACGCAGTATTTT.

The chain carries TRBV6-5 and TRBJ1-2; perhaps TRBD1 as D (5 bases). The CDR3 runs 14 residues. Germline values: CDR1 MNHEY, CDR2 SVGAGI. V dropped 5 bases and J dropped 4 bases, with 14 bases sitting between them. The CDR3 protein is CASSPGQSFYGYTF. The CDR3 coding sequence is TGTGCCAGCAGTCCCGGACAATCCTTCTATGGCTACACCTTC.

This clonotype was observed at least ten times. J is TRBJ2-5 and V is TRBV12-3 or TRBV12-4, with 7 nucleotides matching TRBD1. This CDR3 is built from 13 residues. J lost 5 bases, V lost 6 bases, and 6 bases had no gene match. The CDR3 sequence: CASRRQGVETQYF. CDR3 sequence (DNA): TGTGCCAGCAGACGACAGGGAGTGGAGACCCAGTACTTC.

The rearrangement links TRBV12-5 to TRBJ1-4, with D maybe TRBD1 (5 bases). Germline assignment: CDR1 LGHNT and CDR2 FRNRAP. CDR3 length: 12 residues. Trimming took 9 bases from V and 3 from J, leaving 8 bases between them. The CDR3 protein is CARRGSNEKLFF. The CDR3 DNA is TGTGCTAGAAGGGGATCTAATGAAAAACTGTTTTTT. The full variable domain, rest sourced from reference TRBV12-5 and TRBJ1-4, is DARVTQTPRHKVTEMGQEVTMRCQPILGHNTVFWYRQTMMQGLELLAYFRNRAPLDDSGMPKDRFSAEMPDATLATLKIQPSEPRDSAVYFCARRGSNEKLFFGSGTQLSVL.

The chain combines TRBV7-2 with TRBJ1-2; the D gene is possibly TRBD1 (5 bases). The germline V and J ends were trimmed by 8 bases and 4 bases, with 14 bases remaining between them. The CDR3 spans 13 residues. The germline CDR1 and CDR2 sequences are SGHTA and FQGNSA. The CDR3 DNA reads as TGTGCCAGCGGCCCGGGGCCCGGCTATGGCTACACCTTC. Protein product: CASGPGPGYGYTF.

The gene calls are TRBV5-1 and TRBJ2-6; TRBD1 agrees at 7 bases. CDR3 size: 18 residues. CDR1 and CDR2 from the germline V gene are SGHRS and YFSETQ. V shed 0 bases and J 1 base; nucleotides not matched to a gene: 7. In nucleotides, the CDR3 is TGCGCCAGCAGCTTGGAAGAGGGACAGATTTCTGGGGCCAACGTCCTGACTTTC. It specifies CASSLEEGQISGANVLTF. The variable domain in full, completed from reference TRBV5-1 and TRBJ2-6, reads KAGVTQTPRYLIKTRGQQVTLSCSPISGHRSVSWYQQTPGQGLQFLFEYFSETQRNKGNFPGRFSGRQFSNSRSEMNVSTLELGDSALYLCASSLEEGQISGANVLTFGAGSRLTVL.

Regarding this clonotype: At one end, the junction sequence differs from germline, possibly due to a read error. The V and J genes are TRBV20-1 and TRBJ2-7, with D unclear. Germline loops: CDR1 DFQATT, CDR2 SNEGSKA (reference sequence). CDR3 length equals 13 residues. The CDR3 spells CSAGDTATYEQYF. The CDR3, as DNA: TGCAGTGCTGGAGACACAGCTACCTACGAGCAGTACTTC.

J is TRBJ1-2 and V is TRBV20-1; TRBD1 might be the D (6 bases). The V end lost 5 bases, the J end lost 7 bases, and 17 bases lay between the germline ends. Germline-derived CDR1 and CDR2 are DFQATT and SNEGSKA (reference sequence). CDR3 size: 13 residues. This chain's CDR3 is CSAGLSGAGGYTF. The CDR3 DNA reads as TGCAGTGCTGGATTGTCAGGGGCAGGTGGCTACACCTTC.